This T cell receptor beta chain was sequenced for a study of cytomegalovirus exposure and HLA in healthy donors. It was with 60 Vbeta and 13 Jbeta primers that the PCR ran. Profiling relied on immunoSEQ multiplex PCR, and the TCRdb table lists in-frame clones only, not all of them. Recorded for this sample: under 90,000 clones. CDR3 size: 13 residues. Per the germline V gene, CDR1 is SNHLY and CDR2 is FYNNEI. The V end was cut by 7 bases, the J end by 5 bases, with 15 bases between. The sequence came from a man over 45 in good health and CMV-seropositive. The chain joins TRBV2 to TRBJ2-7, with D possibly TRBD2 on 6 matching bases. Sequencing used PBMCs. CDR3 region: CASITGEVHEQYV. The CDR3 nucleotides read TGTGCCAGCATAACGGGAGAGGTCCACGAGCAGTACGTC.